This T cell receptor (beta chain) was retrieved from a study of T cell responses to AZD1222 COVID-19 vaccine. Clones were sequenced by immunoSEQ multiplex PCR, and TCRdb holds only the in-frame ones, with some missing. The sample holds 90,000 to 110,000 clones, approximately 90% seen once. General study results and limits: AZD1222 recipients seropositive at baseline numbered only six or seven. After two AZD1222 doses, spike-specific TCR breadth and depth rose versus day 0.

This clone is a singleton in its sample. The antigen is not known. Germline V gene sequence: CDR1 MNHNS, CDR2 SASEGT. V was pared by 4 bases and J by 7 bases, with 14 bases between. CDR3 length equals 15 residues. This receptor was obtained from an adult in good health. The J gene is TRBJ1-6, the V gene TRBV6-1; possible D gene TRBD1, 5 bases. The sample here was peripheral blood, taken on day 0 of AZD1222 vaccination. The DNA of the CDR3 is TGTGCCAGCAGTGCCAAGCAGGGTCCGAATTCACCCCTCCACTTT. Residues: CASSAKQGPNSPLHF.